The TCR beta chain described here comes from a study of blood T cells in healthy people across ages (dated by TCRdb to 2013 to 2016). Regarding the study in general: Template switching captured roughly one uniquely barcoded TCR beta cDNA molecule per two T cells in model experiments. Age-related changes in TCR beta repertoire diversity were measured in the study by deep sequencing normalized with unique cDNA molecular identifiers. Using the same blood draw, the study looked at two additional independent replicas of 1 million unique cDNA reads for two donors, one aged 18 to 30 and the other aged 80 or older. The donors were split into four age groups: young (average around 15 years), middle-aged (nearly 40), aged (roughly 68) and long-lived (roughly 77).

The CDR3 numbers 15 residues from cysteine through phenylalanine. Only the CDR3 part of the read is kept: 45 bases, read in frame from the first base. CDR1 and CDR2 are drawn from the germline V gene: KGHSH, LQKENI. V is cut by 2 bases and J by 8 bases, and the space between the germline ends is 15 bases. The donors were 40 or so Caucasian individuals from Russia, aged roughly 6 to 90 years, who were systemically healthy. Each donor gave 8 to 10 milliliters of peripheral blood, collected into EDTA-treated Vacutainer tubes. Ficoll-Paque density-gradient centrifugation was used to isolate PBMCs, with at least 7 million per sample. Total RNA was extracted from PBMCs with Trizol reagent, with at least 6 micrograms obtained per sample. For every donor, flow cytometry on a PBMC aliquot measured the percentage of naive CD45RAhigh/CD27high T cells. General conclusions and limits of the study: Since profiling was done on bulk unsorted PBMCs, naive and antigen-experienced compartments could not be conclusively compared. Estimates of total diversity based on one million sequenced T cells were regarded as lower bounds and as underestimates. Compared with the aged group, the long-lived group had more naive CD4+ T cells, fewer expanded clones and increased TCR diversity, a pattern suggesting age selection. As age increased, observed TCR beta diversity per million T cells dropped in a roughly linear way, and a significant reduction was already evident by age about 36. Observed TCR beta diversity correlated strongly with the percentage of naive T cells measured by flow cytometry. The CMV infection status of donors was not known, potentially confounding age-related changes in expanded clonotypes.

A note on this clonotype: Its antigen has not been determined. No much larger clonotype is one base removed from it; base qualities were not supplied.

Library prep was done by 5' RACE. TCRdb lists the instrument as Illumina HiSeq 2500. A second PCR of roughly 7 to 11 cycles was performed with a sample-barcoded 5' primer and a J-beta primer mix. A unique molecular identifier was introduced onto each TCR beta cDNA molecule by a template-switch 5' adaptor carrying 12 random nucleotides. At least 2.5 million CDR3-containing paired-end reads were obtained from each sample. First-strand cDNA synthesis was performed from all RNA using the Mint cDNA synthesis kit, with priming by a TRBC-specific oligonucleotide. After uracil-DNA glycosylase treatment, a first 18-cycle PCR used universal primers M1SS and BC2_uni_R on all cDNA. Processing in the source paper ran as follows. Each sample was normalized by randomly selecting 1 million high-quality reads, each carrying a distinct molecular identifier. Reads sharing molecular identifiers were discarded rather than binned into consensus sequences. CDR3 identification, clonotype clustering and error correction used MiTCR with a Q25 quality threshold and the strictest error-elimination algorithm. Lower-bound total TCR beta diversity was estimated with a nonparametric unseen species model using Euler transformation. The public sequencing data were trimmed at Q25 with fastp and processed into clonotypes with MiXCR by TCRdb, which kept only in-frame beta chains. All rows with the same CDR3 protein become a single entry with the most common DNA and genes. None of the V and J calls come from the authors' own analysis; TCRdb made them. This sample gives about 780,000 distinct CDR3 sequences in total; about 26% of them show up just once. About 3% of the sample is taken by the ten largest.

These data were also reused for a study on T cells of mothers and their children. The second publication reports: Nine systemically healthy Caucasian individuals, comprising three mothers and their six children, were included as donors. cDNA synthesis used all of the extracted RNA, with 1.5 ug of RNA in each 15 ul reaction. In the second PCR, the M1S primer introduced both the sample barcodes and 2-4 random nucleotides. Each mother yielded over 8.5 million TCR beta CDR3 reads and each child 3 million to 3.5 million reads. In both related and unrelated pairs, thymic selection shapes the output of TCR recombination in a similar way, with inherited differences having only a minor effect. Normalized repertoire overlap in related mother-child pairs was always slightly higher than in unrelated mother-child pairs, but the difference was never significant. No persistent microchimeric T cell clones were found, with a detection sensitivity of approximately 100 clones per million clonotypes. In the study, deep NGS was used to compare the TCR beta repertoires of mothers and children, and features distinguishing related mother-child pairs from unrelated individuals were sought. On average, the children were approximately 12 +/- 4 years old, while the mothers were about 40 +/- 4 years old. Libraries were sequenced on Illumina HiSeq 2000 with 100+100 nt paired-end reads after adapter ligation with NEBNext reagents. Mother and child libraries were prepared a month apart and sequenced in separate runs to prevent cross-contamination. Each donor had between about 450,000 and 2,100,000 distinct TCR beta clonotypes identified. Naive TCR beta clonotypes were estimated from low-frequency clonotypes matched to each donor's FACS-determined naive share, without sorting.

This receptor was obtained from a boy between 10 and 17 years old in good health. The V gene is TRBV18 and the J gene is TRBJ1-4, with the identity of the D gene unclear. Sequenced sample: blood. The nucleotide sequence reads TGTGCCAGCTCACCAAAACCGGGTATAGGGGAAAAACTGTTTTTT. Its translation is CASSPKPGIGEKLFF.